This T cell receptor beta chain was identified during a study of T cells in lung cancer brain metastases. Resection was for synchronous oligometastatic disease or a late solitary brain metastasis recurrence. Some clones are missing from TCRdb's copy, which holds only in-frame ones; the method was immunoSEQ multiplex PCR. The profile shows approximately 6,700 clones, 80% to 90% of them singletons. Findings and caveats of the study: The analysis could not control for preoperative corticosteroids affecting T cell infiltration in brain metastases. Paired lesions shared few clones; most were lesion-specific (mean Morisita around 0.21). Unique productive clones were significantly fewer in brain metastases: median roughly 1,500 versus 4,600.

The germline gives CDR1 SGHRS, CDR2 YFSETQ. Trimming removed 0 bases from V and 7 bases from J, with 7 bases in between. The CDR3 runs 13 residues. Concerning this clone: What it recognizes is unknown.

The source is a man between 45 and 60 years old with non-small cell lung cancer. This chain joins TRBV5-1 and TRBJ2-2; D remains ambiguous. The sample comprised tumor tissue from the primary lung tumor. CDR3 DNA: TGCGCCAGCAGCTTGGATCATTTCGGGGAGCTGTTTTTT. It yields the protein CASSLDHFGELFF.